The 32 T cell receptor beta chains presented below share a single source sample, sequenced in a study of siplizumab effects on memory and regulatory T cells. The data were produced by immunoSEQ multiplex PCR, yet TCRdb's version contains in-frame clones alone and is incomplete. The sample holds over 35,000 clones, around 92% seen once. Sequenced: naive CD4+ T cells sorted from blood. These TCRs come from a human donor in good health.

The chain carries TRBV5-1 and TRBJ1-6; perhaps TRBD1 as D (5 bases). Deletions cut 0 bases from V and 9 bases from J, with 7 bases between. The CDR3 is made up of 13 amino acids. Germline V gives CDR1 SGHRS, CDR2 YFSETQ. CDR3 sequence reads: CASSLGGPSPLHF. The DNA of the CDR3 is TGCGCCAGCAGCTTGGGGGGCCCTTCACCCCTCCACTTT.

The chain joins TRBV5-4 to TRBJ2-5; 9 bases fit TRBD1. The CDR3 consists of 17 residues. Germline V gives CDR1 SGHNT, CDR2 YYREEE (reference sequence). Losses at the gene ends were 0 bases for V and 5 bases for J; bases not matched to a gene: 11. The DNA of the CDR3 is TGTGCCAGCAGCTTGGATTTTCGGGACAGGGTATCGGAGACCCAGTACTTC. It codes for CASSLDFRDRVSETQYF.

The V and J genes are TRBV10-3 and TRBJ2-7; D is perhaps TRBD2 (5 bases). The V gene lost 4 bases and the J gene lost 0 bases, with 10 bases spanning the gap. Germline CDR1 and CDR2: ENHRY and SYGVKD. The CDR3 contains 14 residues. CDR3 sequence reads: CAISGRRSSYEQYF. CDR3 DNA: TGTGCCATCAGTGGACGGAGGAGCTCCTACGAGCAGTACTTC.

This clone occurred once. V usage is TRBV6-1 and J usage is TRBJ1-5, with a tentative D call TRBD1 (6 bases). CDR1 is MNHNS, CDR2 SASEGT, per germline. V lost 0 bases to trimming and J lost 5 bases, with 14 bases between them. The length of the CDR3 is 16 residues. In DNA, the CDR3 is TGTGCCAGCAGTGAAGCGTTCGGGGGCCGGGATCAGCCCCAGCATTTT. Protein sequence: CASSEAFGGRDQPQHF.

The chain combines TRBV28 with TRBJ1-1, with TRBD1 as a possible D gene (5 bases). The CDR3 is made up of 14 amino acids. Germline CDR1 reads MDHEN; CDR2 reads SYDVKM. Trimming took off 6 bases at V and 2 bases at J, with 13 bases between the two ends. The CDR3 is CASRAGGSNTEAFF. CDR3 DNA: TGTGCCAGCAGAGCTGGGGGGTCCAACACTGAAGCTTTCTTT.

The chain links TRBV6-5 to TRBJ2-1, with 7 positions matching TRBD2. Germline CDR1 is MNHEY and CDR2 is SVGAGI. This CDR3 spans 13 amino acids. The V gene end was trimmed by 6 bases and the J gene end by 4 bases; junction bases not matched to a gene: 3. The CDR3 bases are TGTGCCAGCAGACTAGCGATTTACAATGAGCAGTTCTTC. It yields the protein CASRLAIYNEQFF.

The chain combines TRBV11-3 with TRBJ2-1; TRBD2 matches at 11 bases. Germline-derived CDR1 and CDR2 are SGHNT and YENEEA. After removal of 5 bases from V and 12 bases from J, the junction contained 6 bases not matched to a gene. The CDR3 totals 13 residues. CDR3 region: CASSLRLAGTQFF. As DNA, the CDR3 is TGTGCCAGCAGCCTCCGACTAGCGGGGACGCAGTTCTTC.

The chain carries TRBV5-1 and TRBJ2-5, with D perhaps TRBD2 (7 bases). The tail of the sequence fits TRBJ2-7 better, so the J call may be wrong. Germline V lookup: CDR1 SGHRS, CDR2 YFSETQ. The CDR3 runs 15 residues. Written as DNA, the CDR3 is TGCGCCAGCAGCTTGGTTGGCGGGGGCCGCTACGAGCAGTACTTC. Translated: CASSLVGGGRYEQYF.

This chain links TRBV27 with TRBJ2-5, with 10 nucleotides matching TRBD1. This CDR3 is 15 amino acids long. V shed 5 bases and J 4 bases; nucleotides not matched to a gene: 7. From germline, CDR1 is MNHEY and CDR2 SMNVEV (reference sequence). The CDR3 DNA is TGTGCCAGCAGTCCTTGGACAGGGGGTCCAGAGACCCAGTACTTC. Protein product: CASSPWTGGPETQYF.

The chain joins TRBV6-5 to TRBJ1-2; 9 bases line up with TRBD1. Per germline, CDR1 MNHEY and CDR2 SVGAGI. The CDR3 totals 15 residues. The V and J ends lost 4 bases and 6 bases, in that order; junction bases with no gene match: 9. The CDR3 DNA reads as TGTGCCAGCAGTTCGGCCGGGACAGGGAAAAATGGCTACACCTTC. It codes for CASSSAGTGKNGYTF.

CDR3 nucleotides: TGTGCCAGCAATGCCAGGGCTGGAAACACCATATATTTT. It is translated as CASNARAGNTIYF. The rearrangement joins TRBV25-1 to TRBJ1-3; D may be TRBD1 (5 bases). Between the trimmed V and J ends, which lost 7 bases and 2 bases, there was a span of 9 bases. Germline V gene sequence: CDR1 MGHDK, CDR2 SYGVNS. The CDR3 is made up of 13 amino acids.

The chain couples TRBV18 to TRBJ1-2, with D unresolved. In germline, CDR1 is KGHSH, CDR2 LQKENI. With 5 bases removed from V and 2 bases from J, the gap between germline ends came to 15 bases. There are 15 residues in the CDR3. CDR3 DNA sequence: TGTGCCAGCTCAACTTCTTATTCTATCAACTATGGCTACACCTTC. This encodes CASSTSYSINYGYTF.

The sample holds one count of this clone. The chain couples TRBV2 to TRBJ2-7; D is uncertain. This CDR3 is built from 14 residues. The germline gives CDR1 SNHLY, CDR2 FYNNEI. V shed 6 bases and J shed 0 bases, with 12 bases lying between them. The CDR3: CASRMRTSSYEQYF. CDR3 nucleotides: TGTGCCAGCAGAATGAGGACGAGCTCCTACGAGCAGTACTTC.

This clone occurred a few times. The chain has TRBV10-1 and TRBJ2-7; 7 bases are shared with TRBD2. Germline V gene sequence: CDR1 WNHNN, CDR2 SYGVQD (reference sequence). With V trimmed by 3 bases and J by 4 bases, 12 bases remained unmatched. This CDR3 contains 16 residues. CDR3 in DNA: TGCGCCAGCAGTGAAGGGATACGGGCTAGCGGATACGAGCAGTACTTC. Translated: CASSEGIRASGYEQYF.

The chain links TRBV6-5 to TRBJ2-2; no reliable D call. Germline-derived CDR1 and CDR2 are MNHEY and SVGAGI. V was pared by 0 bases and J by 4 bases, with 9 bases between. The CDR3 length is 15 residues. The DNA for the CDR3 is TGTGCCAGCAGTTACTCGATTCTGTTCACCGGGGAGCTGTTTTTT. This encodes CASSYSILFTGELFF.

The rearrangement links TRBV11-2 to TRBJ2-2; the D gene is possibly TRBD1 (5 bases). The V end was cut by 2 bases, the J end by 4 bases, with 14 bases between. The CDR3 length is 16 residues. CDR1 and CDR2 (germline): SGHAT, FQNNGV. This CDR3 reads CASSLPRQSVTGELFF. The DNA for the CDR3 is TGTGCCAGCAGCTTACCGAGACAGTCGGTCACCGGGGAGCTGTTTTTT.

V and J are TRBV11-3 and TRBJ2-3; 10 bases map to TRBD2. This CDR3 has 16 amino acids. Trimming at V came to 3 bases and at J to 2 bases, leaving 5 bases not matched to a gene. Germline-derived CDR1 and CDR2 are SGHNT and YENEEA. CDR3 protein: CASSFGLAGVTDTQYF. Here the CDR3 DNA reads TGTGCCAGCAGCTTCGGGCTAGCGGGGGTCACAGATACGCAGTATTTT.

This clone occurred once. This sequence joins TRBV6-5 and TRBJ2-7, with 7 bases matching TRBD2. The germline V gene has CDR1 MNHEY and CDR2 SVGAGI. This CDR3 has 15 residues. The V gene end was trimmed by 6 bases and the J gene end by 3 bases; junction bases not matched to a gene: 11. CDR3 coding DNA: TGTGCCAGCAGCCTACTCGAGGGCGGGGGCTACGAGCAGTACTTC. Translating gives CASSLLEGGGYEQYF.

The chain combines TRBV5-1 with TRBJ2-1; tentatively, D is TRBD1 or TRBD2 (6 bases each). Deletions cut 4 bases from V and 0 bases from J, with 14 bases between. CDR3 length: 16 residues. Per germline, CDR1 SGHRS and CDR2 YFSETQ. For the CDR3, the DNA is TGCGCCAGCAGCCCGGGGGCGGGGAGCTCCTACAATGAGCAGTTCTTC. Protein: CASSPGAGSSYNEQFF.

The V gene is TRBV5-8, the J gene TRBJ1-2; unclear D gene. V dropped 3 bases and J dropped 8 bases, with 17 bases sitting between them. Germline lookup yields CDR1 SGHTS and CDR2 YDEGEE. This CDR3 comprises 14 residues. The CDR3 region has the DNA TGTGCCAGCAGCTACCGGACCCCACCTTGGGGCTACACCTTC. Its translation is CASSYRTPPWGYTF.

J is TRBJ1-2 and V is TRBV5-4; the D gene is possibly TRBD1 (5 bases). The CDR3 contains 14 residues. Per germline, CDR1 SGHNT and CDR2 YYREEE (reference sequence). The V gene lost 3 bases and the J gene lost 8 bases, with 17 bases spanning the gap. The CDR3 DNA reads TGTGCCAGCAGCTCCCCGGGCCAGGGAGACGGCTACACCTTC. Amino acids: CASSSPGQGDGYTF.

This clone was seen only once. The V gene is TRBV5-4, the J gene TRBJ1-1; TRBD1 might be the D (6 bases). CDR1 SGHNT and CDR2 YYREEE come from the germline V gene (reference sequence). This CDR3 spans 14 amino acids. The ends were cut back, 4 bases at V and 4 bases at J, with 14 bases in the middle. The CDR3 bases are TGTGCCAGCAGCCCCCTCGGGGGCGGCACTGAAGCTTTCTTT. It codes for CASSPLGGGTEAFF.

This clone was picked up one time. The CDR3 loop is CASSASSTGELFF. For the CDR3, the DNA is TGTGCCAGCAGCGCCTCGTCCACCGGGGAGCTGTTTTTT. The V call is TRBV9, the J call TRBJ2-2; D is unclear. CDR1 and CDR2 (germline): SGDLS, YYNGEE. The CDR3 has 13 residues. V was trimmed by 3 bases and J by 4 bases, leaving 7 bases between them.

V and J are TRBV5-5 and TRBJ1-1; weak D call: TRBD1 (5 bases). V gave up 4 bases and J gave up 4 bases, with 11 bases separating them. This CDR3 is 13 amino acids long. CDR1 is SGHKS, CDR2 YYEKEE, per germline (reference sequence). The CDR3 DNA reads as TGTGCCAGCAGCCCCAGCGGGGGCACTGAAGCTTTCTTT. It encodes CASSPSGGTEAFF.

This clone was counted once. The chain joins TRBV5-1 to TRBJ2-1; 7 nucleotides agree with TRBD2. There are 15 residues in the CDR3. In germline, CDR1 is SGHRS, CDR2 YFSETQ. The V gene end was trimmed by 3 bases and the J gene end by 9 bases; junction bases not matched to a gene: 12. CDR3 nucleotide sequence: TGCGCCAGCAGCTCTAGCGGAAATCAAATAGGTGAGCAGTTCTTC. Its translation: CASSSSGNQIGEQFF.

In its sample, this clone was seen once. This chain connects TRBV7-3 to TRBJ2-1, with TRBD2 matching over 9 bases. The length of the CDR3 is 13 residues. The germline V gene has CDR1 SGHTA and CDR2 FQGTGA. The trim removed 0 bases at V and 9 bases at J, leaving 0 bases unmatched. DNA for the CDR3: TGTGCCAGCAGCTTAACGCGGGAGGGTGAGCAGTTCTTC. Amino acids: CASSLTREGEQFF. Variable domain in full (rest from reference TRBV7-3 and TRBJ2-1): GAGVSQTPSNKVTEKGKYVELRCDPISGHTALYWYRQSLGQGPEFLIYFQGTGAADDSGLPNDRFFAVRPEGSVSTLKIQRTERGDSAVYLCASSLTREGEQFFGPGTRLTVL.

The gene calls are TRBV12-5 and TRBJ2-2, with 8 nucleotides matching TRBD1. From germline, CDR1 is LGHNT and CDR2 FRNRAP. The CDR3 spans 15 residues. V lost 6 bases, J lost 4 bases, and 7 bases stayed unmatched. The CDR3 here is CASGLQGGVTGELFF. The DNA of the CDR3 is TGTGCTAGTGGCTTACAGGGGGGAGTCACCGGGGAGCTGTTTTTT.

The rearrangement joins TRBV12-5 to TRBJ1-2, with unresolved D. Germline V lookup: CDR1 LGHNT, CDR2 FRNRAP. The CDR3 is 13 residues long. V was pared by 1 base and J by 8 bases, with 11 bases between. The CDR3 DNA is TGTGCTAGTGGTTTGGGGCCCTTTGAGGGCTACACCTTC. Its protein product is CASGLGPFEGYTF.

The CDR3 spells CASSYQGTSYEQYF. The DNA of the CDR3 is TGTGCCAGCAGTTATCAGGGGACCTCCTACGAGCAGTACTTC. The rearrangement joins TRBV6-6 to TRBJ2-7, with a tentative D call TRBD1 (6 bases). CDR3 size: 14 residues. Germline-derived CDR1 and CDR2 are MNHNY and SVGAGI (reference sequence). Trimming pared 3 bases from V and 0 bases from J, leaving 9 bases between.

This sequence joins TRBV29-1 and TRBJ2-1; TRBD1 agrees at 8 bases. Germline lookup yields CDR1 SQVTM and CDR2 ANQGSEA. With 6 bases clipped from V and 1 base from J, the junction kept 2 bases outside the gene matches. CDR3 length: 13 amino acids. CDR3 in amino acids: CSVRDRSYNEQFF. In nucleotides, the CDR3 is TGCAGCGTCCGGGACAGGTCCTACAATGAGCAGTTCTTC.

The V gene is TRBV5-1, the J gene TRBJ2-3; no reliable D call. Trimming pared 0 bases from V and 5 bases from J, leaving 4 bases between. The germline gives CDR1 SGHRS, CDR2 YFSETQ. The CDR3 covers 12 residues. In nucleotides, the CDR3 is TGCGCCAGCAGCTTGGTGAAAGATACGCAGTATTTT. It yields the protein CASSLVKDTQYF.

The genes are TRBV2 and TRBJ2-3, with 15 nucleotides matching TRBD2. The CDR3 totals 18 residues. Germline V gene sequence: CDR1 SNHLY, CDR2 FYNNEI. The V segment lost 6 bases and the J segment 5 bases; nucleotides outside the gene matches: 12. The CDR3 nucleotides are TGTGCCAGCAGCCATACCGGGACTAGCGGGAGGTGGGTAGATACGCAGTATTTT. Its translation: CASSHTGTSGRWVDTQYF.